Listed below are T cell receptor beta chains from one sample, sequenced in a study of blood T cell repertoires in COVID-19. The method was immunoSEQ multiplex PCR; TCRdb's version includes in-frame clones alone and lacks a portion of them. The sample includes 350,000 to 400,000 clones, more than 70% seen only once; the top ten take around 1.9%. The material sequenced was PBMCs or T cells enriched from blood (not recorded which). These receptors all stem from a man aged 35 to 55 in a cohort exposed to, infected with or recovered from COVID-19 (not recorded which). Each CDR3 is given with its conserved first and last residue. The D gene is left open where the match is weak. Clone size, where shown, is once, few, many, or a class for clones that have expanded.

NA TRBJ2-2 NA TRBV11-3 CASRSGGNTGELFF TGTGCCAGCCGGTCTGGCGGGAACACCGGGGAGCTGTTTTTT
NA TRBJ1-1 NA TRBV14 CASSQVGGARAFF TGTGCCAGCAGCCAAGTCGGAGGGGCGAGGGCTTTCTTT
NA TRBJ1-1 NA TRBV9 CASSVLEDTEAFF TGTGCCAGCAGCGTATTGGAGGATACTGAAGCTTTCTTT
NA TRBJ2-1 NA TRBV18 CASSRMELANYNEQFF TGTGCCAGCTCGCGTATGGAGCTAGCGAATTACAATGAGCAGTTCTTC
TRBD1 TRBJ2-6 NA TRBV2 CARSVPQGAPGANVLTF TGTGCTAGATCGGTGCCACAGGGGGCGCCCGGGGCCAACGTCCTGACTTTC
NA TRBJ2-7 NA TRBV13 CASSPRGRQGQYF TGTGCCAGCAGCCCCCGGGGGAGACAGGGACAGTACTTC
NA TRBJ1-1 NA TRBV5-1 CASSLDHSEAFF TGCGCCAGCAGCTTGGATCATAGTGAAGCTTTCTTT
NA TRBJ2-2 NA TRBV15 CATSREWGLTGELFF TGTGCCACCAGCCGGGAATGGGGACTTACCGGGGAGCTGTTTTTT
NA TRBJ2-1 NA TRBV23-1 CASSQGTSNYNEQFF TGCGCCAGCAGTCAAGGGACTTCAAATTACAATGAGCAGTTCTTC
NA TRBJ1-2 NA TRBV2 CASSEVGGPNYGYTF TGTGCCAGCAGTGAAGTGGGGGGGCCCAACTATGGCTACACCTTC
NA TRBJ2-2 NA TRBV5-1 CASSLAGYQNTGELFF TGCGCCAGCAGCTTGGCCGGGTATCAGAACACCGGGGAGCTGTTTTTT
NA TRBJ1-1 once TRBV11-2 CASSLVVGRGTEAFF TGTGCCAGCAGCTTAGTCGTCGGCAGGGGCACTGAAGCTTTCTTT
TRBD1 TRBJ1-5 NA TRBV19 CASSIVYRGRYQPQHF TGTGCCAGTAGTATAGTTTACAGGGGTCGATATCAGCCCCAGCATTTT
TRBD1 TRBJ1-3 NA TRBV27 CASKQGLGHTIYF TGTGCCAGCAAACAGGGGCTTGGGCACACCATATATTTT
NA TRBJ1-4 NA TRBV27 CASRTVAERNEKLFF TGTGCCAGCAGGACGGTAGCGGAGCGTAATGAAAAACTGTTTTTT
TRBD1 TRBJ1-4 NA TRBV28 CASNDQGARREKLFF TGTGCCAGCAACGATCAGGGGGCAAGGCGTGAAAAACTGTTTTTT
TRBD1 TRBJ2-7 NA TRBV27 CASSLSRGYEQYF TGTGCCAGCAGTCTCTCCAGGGGGTACGAGCAGTACTTC
NA TRBJ2-7 once TRBV6-1 CASSEGGRRAAAF TGTGCCAGCAGTGAGGGTGGGCGTCGAGCCGCTGCTTTC
TRBD2 TRBJ2-5 NA TRBV10-2 CASRLAGQETQYF TGCGCCAGCAGGCTAGCGGGGCAAGAGACCCAGTACTTC
TRBD2 TRBJ2-1 NA TRBV5-6 CASSLSAGAYAYNEQFF TGTGCCAGCAGCTTGTCGGCGGGAGCCTACGCTTACAATGAGCAGTTCTTC
TRBD2 TRBJ2-1 NA TRBV4-1 CASSLQLAGDKAGEQFF TGCGCCAGCAGCCTACAACTAGCGGGAGATAAGGCAGGTGAGCAGTTCTTC
TRBD2 TRBJ2-3 NA TRBV7-2 CASRPPGLHTDTQYF TGTGCCAGCAGACCTCCGGGACTACATACAGATACGCAGTATTTT
NA TRBJ1-6 once TRBV28 CASNSFQGIYNSPLHF TGTGCCAGCAATTCTTTTCAGGGAATCTATAATTCACCCCTCCACTTT
TRBD1 TRBJ1-5 NA TRBV18 CASSPGTVYSNQPQHF TGTGCCAGCTCCCCTGGGACAGTTTATAGCAATCAGCCCCAGCATTTT
NA TRBJ1-5 NA TRBV18 CASSPVQGRDQPQHF TGTGCCAGCTCACCCGTCCAGGGTAGGGATCAGCCCCAGCATTTT
TRBD1 TRBJ2-7 NA TRBV4-1 CASSPGTGGRNEQYF TGCGCCAGCAGCCCGGGGACAGGGGGCAGGAACGAGCAGTACTTC
NA TRBJ2-1 NA TRBV5-1 CASSSAGATYNEQFF TGCGCCAGCAGCTCAGCAGGGGCCACCTACAATGAGCAGTTCTTC
TRBD1 TRBJ1-5 NA TRBV28 CASRLTGNQPQHF TGTGCCAGCAGGCTGACAGGGAATCAGCCCCAGCATTTT
TRBD1 TRBJ2-5 NA TRBV6-5 CASTQGAQETQYF TGTGCCAGCACCCAGGGGGCTCAAGAGACCCAGTACTTC
TRBD1 TRBJ1-1 NA TRBV2 CASRPGQGAKMNTEAFF TGTGCCAGCAGGCCGGGACAGGGGGCGAAAATGAACACTGAAGCTTTCTTT
NA TRBJ2-7 few TRBV6-6 CASSYSGRPTYEQYF TGTGCCAGCAGTTACTCAGGGAGACCGACCTACGAGCAGTACTTC
NA TRBJ2-7 NA TRBV7-9 CASSPTENPTRQYF TGTGCCAGCAGCCCTACAGAGAACCCTACGAGGCAGTACTTC
NA TRBJ1-5 NA TRBV19 CASSIQARPQHF TGTGCCAGTAGTATTCAGGCACGGCCCCAGCATTTT
NA TRBJ1-2 NA TRBV4-2 CASSQDSQTPYGYTF TGTGCCAGCAGCCAAGACTCGCAGACTCCCTATGGCTACACCTTC
TRBD1 TRBJ2-7 NA TRBV9 CASSGTGAYEQYF TGTGCCAGCAGTGGGACAGGGGCCTACGAGCAGTACTTC
TRBD1 TRBJ1-5 NA TRBV28 CASSQGAGNQPQHF TGTGCCAGTTCTCAGGGGGCTGGAAATCAGCCCCAGCATTTT
TRBD1 TRBJ2-5 NA TRBV6-5 CASSYLGTGGIETQYF TGTGCCAGCAGTTACCTAGGGACAGGGGGCATAGAGACCCAGTACTTC
TRBD1 TRBJ1-1 NA TRBV6-5 CASNSGTANTEAFF TGTGCCAGCAATTCCGGGACAGCGAACACTGAAGCTTTCTTT
NA TRBJ1-6 NA TRBV6-5 CASRPQGQMAPLHF TGTGCCAGCAGACCACAGGGCCAAATGGCACCCCTCCACTTT
TRBD1 TRBJ2-7 NA TRBV13 CASSYRTGGVYEQYF TGTGCCAGCAGCTACCGGACAGGGGGGGTTTACGAGCAGTACTTC
NA TRBJ2-1 NA TRBV6-5 CASRTTRANEQFF TGTGCCAGCAGAACGACTAGAGCCAATGAGCAGTTCTTC
TRBD1 TRBJ1-1 NA TRBV30 CTSGTGGNLNTEAFF TGTACCTCTGGGACAGGGGGGAACCTGAACACTGAAGCTTTCTTT
NA TRBJ1-1 NA TRBV6-6 CASSYLSVNTEAFF TGTGCCAGCAGTTACCTTTCGGTTAACACTGAAGCTTTCTTT
NA TRBJ2-5 many TRBV30 CAWSPEGRETQYF TGTGCCTGGAGCCCCGAGGGTCGGGAGACCCAGTACTTC
TRBD1 TRBJ2-7 NA TRBV5-4 CASSLGPGQGSYEQYF TGTGCCAGCAGCTTGGGACCGGGACAGGGATCCTACGAGCAGTACTTC
TRBD1 TRBJ1-1 NA TRBV19 CASSAWTGNTEAFF TGTGCCAGTAGTGCTTGGACAGGGAACACTGAAGCTTTCTTT